This paragraph covers one TCR beta chain sequence. Its antigen is not known. These data belong to a study of blood T cells in healthy people across ages. Whole-study context: Capturing about one barcoded beta molecule per two T cells was achieved by template switching.

Study-level findings and limits: While age rose, TCR beta diversity per million T cells dropped in a roughly linear way. More naive CD4+ cells and higher diversity marked long-lived donors relative to aged donors.

Primed by a sample-barcoded 5' primer and a J-beta primer mix, a second PCR proceeded for 7 to 11 cycles. A template-switch adaptor that had 12 random nucleotides put a tag on each cDNA molecule. A single record per CDR3 protein comes from TCRdb applying MiXCR to the 5' RACE reads. The repertoire holds some 1.5 million distinct CDR3 sequences, with 28% as singletons. This sequence originates from a woman in her 30s in good health. Specimen: blood.

The CDR3 protein is CSARDDRGNGYTF. CDR3 coding DNA: TGCAGTGCTAGAGACGACAGGGGGAATGGCTACACCTTC. The rearrangement uses TRBV20-1 and TRBJ1-2, with 9 bases fitting TRBD1. This CDR3 comprises 13 residues. The germline V gene has CDR1 DFQATT and CDR2 SNEGSKA (reference sequence). V was pared by 0 bases and J by 6 bases, with 2 bases of the junction left unmatched.